This T cell receptor beta chain was found in a study of T cells expressing NK-cell markers. The CDR3 has 16 residues. CDR1 and CDR2 from the germline V gene are SGHTA and FQGNSA. TCRdb re-called the 5' RACE reads; one entry per CDR3 protein, DNA not given. The clone table shows about 460,000 distinct CDR3 sequences, with the ten largest holding over 1.1%. The specimen was blood T cells: a sorted CD56 or NKG2C T cell subset, CD4+ or CD8+ T cells, or bulk PBMC T cells (not recorded which). The source is a woman in her fifties or sixties in good health. V gene TRBV7-2 combines with J gene TRBJ2-7; the TCRdb D gene call, TRBD1, has no DNA to confirm it. CDR3 protein: CASSLRGGRSSYEQYF. The full variable domain, its missing parts supplied by reference TRBV7-2 and TRBJ2-7, is GAGVSQSPSNKVTEKGKDVELRCDPISGHTALYWYRQSLGQGLEFLIYFQGNSAPDKSGLPSDRFSAERTGGSVSTLTIQRTQQEDSAVYLCASSLRGGRSSYEQYFGPGTRLTVT.